This T cell receptor (beta chain) was found in a study of cytomegalovirus exposure and HLA in healthy donors (dated by TCRdb to 2017 to 2019). Context from the whole study: An earlier analysis of a few hundred of the donors reported approximately 300 Gb of sequence data and around 110 million unique TCR beta sequences obtained from some 170 million T cells. Across around 400 genotyped donors of the cohort, an average of about 240,000 unique TCR beta nucleotide sequences per donor were sequenced, and 15% to 20% of those sequences were non-productive. To decide whether each TCR beta V gene segment behaved as functional or pseudogenic, an earlier analysis of approximately 590 of the donors relied on high-throughput TCR beta sequencing. Of the 398 genotyped donors, approximately 80% fell in the genetic ancestry cluster associated with self-reported Caucasian donors. Every discovery cohort repertoire had been produced on one sequencing platform. A later analysis re-analyzed previously published TCR beta repertoires from 650 to 800 donors and added high-resolution HLA genotyping to study TCR occurrence patterns. The study combined high-throughput TCR immunosequencing, statistical association of individual TCRs with disease status, and machine learning to predict cytomegalovirus infection status. Along with the approximately 700-subject first cohort, a separate validation cohort of more than 90 different subjects was used. Donor age, sex, ethnicity and CMV serostatus were collected together with the repertoire data. The number of donors typed differed by locus, with about 629-630 for A, B, C, DRB1 and DQB1, around 560 for DQA1, 606 for DPA1, and some 440 for DPB1. In a later genetic analysis, genome-wide SNP genotypes for about 65% of the roughly 700 donors were used, and that subset was treated as a discovery cohort. The T cell repertoires of 670 or so subjects were profiled by immunosequencing and related to cytomegalovirus serostatus. Rather than drawing on any new phenotypic data, the later analysis identified candidate immune exposures from TCR beta sequences and the way those sequences occurred across donors. Several DR-DQ haplotypes were handled as single units for association and clustering because linkage in the cohort was strong. The study was designed to test whether signatures of past pathogen exposure could be identified by cataloging public T cell receptors. An early release that covered roughly 600 HLA-typed donors contained 300 to 350 gigabases of sequencing data and 70 million to 100 million unique TCR sequences. Class I and class II HLA loci were covered by the typing at four-digit resolution.

Results the study describes overall, beyond this receptor: In vitro tests confirmed that a few of the cytomegalovirus-associated TCR beta chains recognize cytomegalovirus antigens. Because counts were too low, seventeen rarely observed V segments, including chromosome 9 orphons, were excluded from the earlier analysis of 500 to 700 of the donors. When HLA alleles, especially DR and DQ, strongly co-occurred, TCR associations were difficult to assign to individual alleles. Because HLA typing was unavailable for some donors at each locus, only the typed subset was used in association tests. A later analysis found that most CMV-associated TCR beta chains appeared HLA-restricted, with HLA associations seemingly driven largely by CMV exposure. In the study, 150 to 200 TCR beta chains were listed as associated with cytomegalovirus. Only TCR beta chains were sequenced in this cohort, and the absence of alpha or paired-chain data limited detectable features. A later analysis found that HLA-associated TCR beta chains were more clonally expanded and had lower generation probabilities than equally common non-associated chains. In a later analysis, several top co-occurrence clusters were reported to appear linked to parvovirus B19, influenza, CMV and Epstein-Barr virus. The sequencing pipeline was judged likely to have produced a cluster of highly shared sequence variants as a technical artifact. It was suggested by the authors that the approach could potentially be generalized to other disease states and immunological phenotypes. According to a later analysis, TCR association rates differed among HLA loci, with DRB1 alleles showing the most associated TCRs and HLA-C alleles showing the fewest. Across donors, most TCR sequences were observed very rarely, whereas some public TCRs were present in many individuals. Because the 87-base-pair reads could not distinguish some IMGT-functional V segments, including TRBV6-2 and TRBV6-3, those segments were excluded. V-gene and J-gene trimming of TCR beta chains was associated with a missense DCLRE1C variant in a later genetic analysis, and the association was replicated in an independent cohort. Sequencing depth was assumed to be roughly uniform across donors in the presence/absence analyses, though that assumption may not hold. Immune exposure information for the cohort was limited to CMV serostatus. In an earlier analysis of roughly 500 of the donors, most TCR beta V segments appeared in productive rearrangements about 87% or about 30% of the time, broadly matching IMGT annotations. Linkage disequilibrium might explain the correlated functional status among segregating V segments, but an unknown experimental factor could not be ruled out. A further reported finding was that TCR beta sequences accurately predicted the HLA-A and HLA-B alleles for most subjects in the first cohort. Compared with the roughly 670-donor mean, donors in an Asian-associated ancestry cluster had fewer N-insertions in productive TCRs, according to a later genetic analysis. The classifier was reported to diagnose cytomegalovirus status with high specificity and sensitivity in both the original and validation cohorts. A later analysis associated 16,951 TCR beta sequences with specific HLA alleles at a false discovery rate of 0.05.

Reading the germline V gene gives CDR1 MDHEN and CDR2 SYDVKM. The junction shows trimming of 1 base on V and 6 bases on J, plus 15 bases between the germline ends. The CDR3 numbers 16 residues from cysteine through phenylalanine. Left in the record is the CDR3 DNA by itself, 48 bases read in frame from the first base. The library was produced with the immunoSEQ multiplex PCR assay. For the multiplex PCR, a mixture combining 60 forward primers for TCR Vbeta segments and 13 reverse primers for TCR Jbeta segments was used. A multiplex PCR assay on genomic DNA amplified the CDR3 region of rearranged TCR beta genes. The Illumina HiSeq System was used to sequence the amplified TCR beta libraries as 87-base-pair reads. Per the authors' processing: A later analysis counted tens of millions of unique TCR beta chains across the 600 to 850 repertoires, and 9.5 million to 11 million of these chains were shared by at least two donors. To remove PCR and sequencing errors, raw reads were error-corrected and collapsed into unique sequences using a nearest-neighbor algorithm that merged closely related sequences. V, D and J gene segments were assigned by aligning CDR3 sequences to IMGT reference sequences. For a sequence to be retained, a match of at least six nucleotides was required to both a V gene segment and a J gene segment. A rearrangement counted as productive if the CDR3 had no stop codons and remained in frame with V and J, and every other rearrangement counted as non-productive. CDR3 was defined by IMGT convention, running from the second conserved V-encoded cysteine to the conserved J-encoded phenylalanine. In an earlier analysis of 587 of the donors, sequences lacking an unambiguous match to a single V gene segment were excluded. In an earlier analysis of approximately 590 of the donors, V segments were called functional above 56.7% productive rearrangements and were called segregating when the between-donor standard deviation exceeded 5%. A statistical classification framework was developed to diagnose cytomegalovirus status using the catalog of TCR beta chain sequences. V and J gene assignment, in a later analysis, came from comparing TCR nucleotide sequences with IMGT/GENE-DB human TR gene sequences. In a later analysis, CDR3 sequences and most-parsimonious VDJ recombination scenarios were assigned using the TCRdist pipeline. In a later analysis, each TCR beta chain was defined by its CDR3 amino acid sequence together with its V-gene family, and reads lacking a unique V-gene family were excluded. A later analysis removed 592 highly shared, low-generation-probability nucleotide sequences to deal with suspected cross-contamination and a sequencing artifact. In a later analysis, a clonal expansion index for each public chain was calculated from normalized within-repertoire ranks of inferred template counts. In a later analysis, generation probabilities were computed using a VDJ recombination model fitted to out-of-frame rearrangements, and the results were checked against IGoR. In a later analysis, hypergeometric tests were used to score TCR-TCR, TCR-HLA and TCR-CMV co-occurrence, with a repertoire-size bias correction applied to TCR pairs. To estimate false discovery rates, a later analysis permuted the HLA or CMV assignments 20 times. In a later analysis, co-occurring TCRs were grouped using DBSCAN, with TCRdist sequence similarity added in when clustering inside HLA-allele-positive subsets. For co-occurrence clustering, repertoires with fewer than 30,000 or more than 120,000 public chains were excluded, along with 5 or 6 repertoires with anomalous nucleotide sharing. Here the immuneACCESS table is served through TCRdb, limited to in-frame sequences with V and J called. Missing clones are a known gap in these copies; in checked studies unresolved V genes cover under half, and the rest lacks a known reason. V, J and clone size reflect that table, while D and trimming were determined from the DNA. The sample records about 100,000 clones, 73% of which are singletons. Jointly, the top ten make up 7.8% of the sample.

As regards this clone: Its antigen remains undetermined. Nothing much larger sits one base from this clone, and base qualities are not available.

The cohort was made up of approximately 700 healthy bone marrow donors. All cohort members were sampled while nominally healthy, although unrecorded immune exposures were likely present. The donor was CMV seronegative and was included in the group of about 350 seronegative cohort members. Each donor provided a peripheral blood sample, and peripheral blood mononuclear cells were used for TCR beta sequencing. The Qiagen DNeasy Blood Extraction Kit was used to extract genomic DNA from the blood cell samples. Sequencing used PBMCs. The chain was built from TRBV28 and TRBJ1-4, with a tentative D gene TRBD1 over 5 matching bases. The TCR originated in a man younger than 45 in good health and CMV-seronegative. The nucleotide sequence is given as TGTGCCAGCAGTTTATCCTCGGCGGCGGGGGATGAAAAACTGTTTTTT. It is translated as CASSLSSAAGDEKLFF.